Listed below are T cell receptor beta chains from one sample, sequenced in a study of T cells after yellow fever vaccination. TCRdb called the 5' RACE reads again in MiXCR, with one record for every CDR3 protein. The sample carries some 560,000 distinct CDR3 sequences, about a sixth recorded once. The specimen was PBMCs, collected around 5 days after the first yellow fever vaccination. These receptors were obtained from a man younger than 35 who received the YFV17D yellow fever vaccine. Each CDR3 is given with its conserved first and last residue. The D gene is left open where the match is weak. The size field is filled for only some rows; it gives once, few, many or a size class.

v_gene	j_gene	abundance	d_gene	CDR3aa	CDR3nt
TRBV25-1	TRBJ2-6	many	-	CASSAQGSSGANVLTF	TGTGCCAGCAGTGCTCAGGGAAGCTCTGGGGCCAACGTCCTGACTTTC
TRBV11-2	TRBJ2-7	-	-	CASSLRLSSYEQYF	TGTGCCAGCAGCCTTAGACTGAGCTCCTACGAGCAGTACTTC
TRBV28	TRBJ2-2	-	-	CASIPGSANTGELFF	TGTGCCAGCATCCCAGGTTCTGCGAACACCGGGGAGCTGTTTTTT
TRBV6-1	TRBJ2-7	-	TRBD1	CASSVDRANEQYF	TGTGCCAGCAGCGTAGACAGGGCGAACGAGCAGTACTTC
TRBV6-1	TRBJ2-1	few	-	CASSGVGHSSYNEQFF	TGTGCCAGCAGTGGAGTTGGCCACAGCTCCTACAATGAGCAGTTCTTC
TRBV5-1	TRBJ1-6	-	-	CASRGQWDSPLHF	TGCGCCAGCAGAGGACAGTGGGACTCACCCCTCCACTTT
TRBV5-1	TRBJ2-3	few	TRBD1	CASSTGQGTSTDTQYF	TGCGCCAGCAGCACGGGACAGGGAACGAGCACAGATACGCAGTATTTT
TRBV7-2	TRBJ2-1	-	TRBD1	CASSLDRGYEQFF	TGTGCCAGCAGCTTGGACAGGGGCTATGAGCAGTTCTTC
TRBV29-1	TRBJ2-3	-	TRBD2	CSYARGNRDTQYF	TGCAGCTATGCGCGGGGGAACCGAGATACGCAGTATTTT
TRBV7-9	TRBJ2-4	-	TRBD1	CASSTQGERRRNIQYF	TGTGCCAGCAGCACACAGGGGGAGAGGCGAAGGAACATTCAGTACTTC
TRBV30	TRBJ2-5	few	-	CAWTGGDQETQYF	TGTGCCTGGACGGGCGGGGACCAAGAGACCCAGTACTTC
TRBV6-5	TRBJ2-5	-	TRBD2	CASSFQELAGGRETQYF	TGTGCCAGCAGTTTCCAAGAACTAGCGGGGGGGAGGGAGACCCAGTACTTC
TRBV20-1	TRBJ2-5	few	-	CSARGTSKETQYF	TGCAGTGCTAGAGGGACATCAAAAGAGACCCAGTACTTC
TRBV6-2/TRBV6-3	TRBJ2-2	few	-	CASSYSGETGELFF	TGTGCCAGCAGTTACTCTGGAGAAACCGGGGAGCTGTTTTTT
TRBV20-1	TRBJ2-5	few	TRBD2	CSASGGGEETQYF	TGCAGTGCTAGTGGGGGGGGGGAAGAGACCCAGTACTTC
TRBV12-3/TRBV12-4	TRBJ2-2	-	-	CASSLGSGRLITGELFF	TGTGCCAGCAGTTTAGGCTCCGGACGGCTTATAACCGGGGAGCTGTTTTTT
TRBV12-3/TRBV12-4	TRBJ2-5	few	-	CASSGWSGGEETQYF	TGTGCCAGCAGTGGATGGTCCGGGGGCGAAGAGACCCAGTACTTC
TRBV6-5	TRBJ2-2	-	-	CASSYGRGNTGELFF	TGTGCCAGCAGTTACGGCCGGGGAAACACCGGGGAGCTGTTTTTT
TRBV6-2/TRBV6-3	TRBJ2-2	few	-	CASSRTRVRNTGELFF	TGTGCCAGCAGCCGGACGCGGGTGAGAAACACCGGGGAGCTGTTTTTT
TRBV29-1	TRBJ2-5	few	TRBD2	CSGGLAGSRAQYF	TGCAGCGGGGGGCTAGCGGGGTCCCGTGCCCAGTACTTC
TRBV25-1	TRBJ2-3	few	-	CASSPPHGTDTQYF	TGTGCCAGCAGTCCCCCCCACGGCACAGATACGCAGTATTTT
TRBV5-6	TRBJ1-2	few	-	CASSLIDRTEYGYTF	TGTGCCAGCAGCTTGATTGACAGGACGGAGTATGGCTACACCTTC
TRBV4-3	TRBJ2-1	few	-	CASSRRVNEQFF	TGCGCCAGCAGCCGGAGGGTCAATGAGCAGTTCTTC
TRBV5-1	TRBJ2-7	few	TRBD1	CASSPPRSGTGVPYEQYF	TGCGCCAGCAGCCCACCTCGTTCCGGGACAGGGGTACCCTACGAGCAGTACTTC
TRBV7-6	TRBJ1-1	-	TRBD1	CASSLVDRGLTEAFF	TGTGCCAGCAGCTTAGTCGACAGGGGGCTTACTGAAGCTTTCTTT
TRBV11-1	TRBJ2-1	few	-	CASSGPYKVNEQFF	TGTGCCAGCAGCGGACCGTACAAGGTGAATGAGCAGTTCTTC
TRBV2	TRBJ2-3	-	TRBD1	CASSFVDRAPDTQYF	TGTGCCAGCAGCTTCGTGGACAGGGCCCCAGATACGCAGTATTTT
TRBV12-3/TRBV12-4	TRBJ1-2	many	-	CASRQGISYGYTF	TGTGCCAGCAGGCAAGGGATTTCCTATGGCTACACCTTC
TRBV12-3/TRBV12-4	TRBJ2-1	-	TRBD1	CASTPDRSSYNEQFF	TGTGCCAGCACCCCGGACAGGAGCTCCTACAATGAGCAGTTCTTC
TRBV7-6	TRBJ1-2	-	TRBD1	CASSLENGTGVYGYTF	TGTGCCAGCAGCTTAGAGAACGGGACAGGTGTCTATGGCTACACCTTC
TRBV15	TRBJ1-4	-	-	CATSSGGGNEKLFF	TGTGCCACCAGCAGTGGCGGAGGGAATGAAAAACTGTTTTTT
TRBV18	TRBJ1-4	few	-	CASSPALAGLNEKLFF	TGTGCCAGCTCACCGGCCCTTGCGGGGCTAAACGAAAAACTGTTTTTT
TRBV12-3/TRBV12-4	TRBJ1-6	-	-	CASSSGSPLHF	TGTGCCAGCAGCTCCGGGTCACCCCTCCACTTT
TRBV6-1	TRBJ2-7	-	-	CASSEGQPAVGYEQYF	TGTGCCAGCAGTGAGGGACAACCGGCTGTAGGCTACGAGCAGTACTTC
TRBV12-3/TRBV12-4	TRBJ1-6	-	-	CASSFRPTTANSPLHF	TGTGCCAGCAGTTTCCGACCGACAACCGCAAATTCACCCCTCCACTTT
TRBV19	TRBJ1-5	-	-	CASIMSSGTYSNQPQHF	TGTGCCAGTATAATGAGTTCAGGGACCTATAGCAATCAGCCCCAGCATTTT
TRBV5-1	TRBJ2-7	-	TRBD1	CASSLGTGLHEQYF	TGCGCCAGCAGCTTGGGGACAGGGCTACACGAGCAGTACTTC
TRBV2	TRBJ2-7	-	-	CASQTSGPHEQYF	TGTGCCAGCCAGACGAGTGGGCCCCACGAGCAGTACTTC
TRBV6-5	TRBJ1-1	few	TRBD1	CASSNYRGQWTEAFF	TGTGCCAGCAGTAACTACAGGGGGCAATGGACTGAAGCTTTCTTT
TRBV20-1	TRBJ1-4	few	-	CSASPGTNDEKLFF	TGCAGTGCTAGTCCAGGGACTAACGATGAAAAACTGTTTTTT
TRBV29-1	TRBJ2-3	-	TRBD2	CSVVFGSGEADTQYF	TGCAGCGTTGTTTTTGGGAGCGGGGAAGCAGATACGCAGTATTTT
TRBV12-3/TRBV12-4	TRBJ2-1	-	-	CASSLVGQGRYNEQFF	TGTGCCAGCAGTTTAGTGGGCCAGGGGAGATACAATGAGCAGTTCTTC
TRBV6-1	TRBJ1-2	few	-	CASRTRWSRGPYGYTF	TGTGCCAGCAGAACCAGGTGGTCTAGGGGCCCGTATGGCTACACCTTC
TRBV5-1	TRBJ2-3	many	-	CASSLRGDYTDTQYF	TGCGCCAGCAGCTTGAGGGGGGATTACACAGATACGCAGTATTTT
TRBV4-3	TRBJ1-2	-	TRBD1	CASSLRQGKEYYGYTF	TGCGCCAGCAGCCTACGACAGGGCAAAGAATATTATGGCTACACCTTC
TRBV23-1	TRBJ2-5	-	-	CASSRPRGEGRETQYF	TGCGCCAGCAGTCGGCCACGTGGTGAGGGTCGAGAGACCCAGTACTTC
TRBV21-1	TRBJ2-3	few	-	CASKFSADSRVTQYF	TGTGCCAGCAAGTTTTCCGCGGACAGCCGGGTTACGCAGTATTTT
TRBV20-1	TRBJ2-7	few	TRBD1	CSPYRGGGRYEQYF	TGCAGTCCTTACAGAGGGGGCGGAAGATACGAGCAGTACTTC
TRBV6-1	TRBJ2-1	few	TRBD1	CASSPFGTAVGNEQFF	TGTGCCAGCAGTCCTTTTGGGACAGCGGTTGGCAATGAGCAGTTCTTC
TRBV6-6	TRBJ2-7	-	-	CASNPSDKSYEQYF	TGTGCCAGCAACCCATCGGACAAGTCCTACGAGCAGTACTTC
TRBV9	TRBJ2-5	few	-	CASSLGGVWETQYF	TGTGCCAGCAGCTTAGGGGGAGTTTGGGAGACCCAGTACTTC
TRBV29-1	TRBJ1-1	-	-	CSVDQGNTEAFF	TGCAGCGTTGATCAGGGGAACACTGAAGCTTTCTTT